The clone carrying this T cell receptor beta chain showed up just once. Its antigen is unknown. The data are from a study of cytomegalovirus exposure and HLA in healthy donors. Study-wide results and limits: Cytomegalovirus-associated TCR beta chains were listed, numbering more than 150. Immune exposure was documented only through CMV serostatus.

Researchers ran the PCR with 60 Vbeta and 13 Jbeta primers. Produced via immunoSEQ multiplex PCR; TCRdb's table is partial and in-frame only. The data show fewer than 300,000 clones, over 70% seen once. Trimming at V came to 5 bases and at J to 1 base, leaving 11 bases not matched to a gene. The length of the CDR3 is 18 residues. CDR1 and CDR2 from the germline V gene are LNHNV and YYDKDF (reference sequence). The sample was PBMCs. The chain joins TRBV15 to TRBJ2-6; 7 bases line up with TRBD1. The origin of this receptor is a girl aged 2-15 years in good health and CMV-seronegative. The DNA of the CDR3 is TGTGCCACCAGCCACCCTGGACAGGCTCGATCTGGGGCCAACGTCCTGACTTTC. It encodes CATSHPGQARSGANVLTF.